This T cell receptor beta chain was documented in a study of memory CD4+ T cells and cytomegalovirus serostatus. Study-level points and caveats: Each of 67 CMV-associated TCRbeta sequences occurred in one to five individuals.

Assay used: immunoSEQ multiplex PCR; TCRdb lists only in-frame clones, some missing. The data hold some 64,000 clones, with approximately 78% observed a single time. Note on this clone: Its antigen remains unknown.

CDR1 GTSNPN and CDR2 SVGIG come from the germline V gene (reference sequence). Trimming cost V 3 bases and J 2 bases, with 14 bases left between them. The length of the CDR3 is 14 residues. The sort gate was single viable CD3+CD4+CD8-CD45RO+ cells for memory CD4+ T cells. Donors' CMV status reflects serum IgG against pp150, pp28, p38, p52. The clonotype comes from an adult in good health and CMV-seronegative. This chain uses TRBV30 with TRBJ2-7; maybe TRBD2 (6 bases). The sequenced material came from memory CD4+ T cells from blood. As DNA, the CDR3 is TGTGCCTGGAGGAAACTAGCTGCGACCTACGAGCAGTACTTC. It encodes CAWRKLAATYEQYF.